A single sample gave rise to the 11 T cell receptor beta chains below, sequenced in a study of cytomegalovirus exposure and HLA in healthy donors. Assay used: immunoSEQ multiplex PCR; TCRdb lists only in-frame clones, some missing. Altogether 100,000 to 150,000 clones are present, approximately 90% being singletons, with the ten largest covering 1.9%. Sequencing input: PBMCs. These receptors were taken from a woman between 18 and 29 years old in good health and CMV-seronegative.

The chain joins TRBV6-5 to TRBJ1-1; 7 bases match TRBD1. This CDR3 has 16 amino acids. The J segment lost 5 bases and the V segment lost 0 bases, leaving 9 bases of the junction unmatched. Germline CDR1 is MNHEY and CDR2 is SVGAGI. The CDR3 spells CASSYSRGGAGTEAFF. CDR3 nucleotide sequence: TGTGCCAGCAGTTACTCACGAGGGGGCGCAGGTACTGAAGCTTTCTTT.

The gene calls are TRBV6-5 and TRBJ1-2, with 8 bases aligning to TRBD1. This CDR3 region has 13 residues. J gave up 13 bases and V 3 bases, and 10 bases lay outside the gene matches. CDR1 is MNHEY, CDR2 SVGAGI, per germline. The CDR3 protein is CASSYDRGQVATF. The CDR3 nucleotides are TGTGCCAGCAGTTATGATCGGGGACAGGTCGCCACCTTC.

The chain carries TRBV11-2 and TRBJ1-6; D is unclear. There are 12 residues in the CDR3. V was shortened by 3 bases and J by 10 bases, with 7 bases between the two germline ends. CDR1 and CDR2 from the germline V gene are SGHAT and FQNNGV. CDR3 sequence (DNA): TGTGCCAGCAGCTTTACGGGATCACCCCTCCACTTT. It translates to CASSFTGSPLHF.

The chain uses TRBV30 and TRBJ2-3; tentatively, D is TRBD1 (6 bases). The CDR3 extends over 12 amino acids. Germline CDR1 GTSNPN, CDR2 SVGIG (reference sequence). Trimming pared 8 bases from V and 0 bases from J, leaving 9 bases between. The CDR3 region has the DNA TGTGCCATAGGACAGAGCACAGATACGCAGTATTTT. This translates into CAIGQSTDTQYF.

This clone was observed once. The J gene is TRBJ1-1, the V gene TRBV29-1, with D uncertain. V lost 4 bases and J 0 bases, leaving 9 bases between the germline ends. Per the germline V gene, CDR1 is SQVTM and CDR2 is ANQGSEA. The CDR3 contains 13 residues. The CDR3 is CSVVRPMNTEAFF. DNA of the CDR3: TGCAGCGTTGTCAGGCCGATGAACACTGAAGCTTTCTTT. The full variable domain, in which reference TRBV29-1 and TRBJ1-1 provide the parts outside the CDR3, is SAVISQKPSRDICQRGTSLTIQCQVDSQVTMMFWYRQQPGQSLTLIATANQGSEATYESGFVIDKFPISRPNLTFSTLTVSNMSPEDSSIYLCSVVRPMNTEAFFGQGTRLTVV.

This chain joins TRBV28 and TRBJ2-7, with 7 bases fitting TRBD1. Trimming cost V 6 bases and J 0 bases; bases outside gene matches: 8. The germline V gene has CDR1 MDHEN and CDR2 SYDVKM. This CDR3 spans 15 amino acids. Here the CDR3 DNA reads TGTGCCAGCAGCCCCCTCGACAGGGCCTCCTACGAGCAGTACTTC. Protein sequence: CASSPLDRASYEQYF. Together with reference TRBV28 and TRBJ2-7, the CDR3 gives the full variable domain: DVKVTQSSRYLVKRTGEKVFLECVQDMDHENMFWYRQDPGLGLRLIYFSYDVKMKEKGDIPEGYSVSREKKERFSLILESASTNQTSMYLCASSPLDRASYEQYFGPGTRLTVT.

The rearrangement uses TRBV7-9 and TRBJ1-4; TRBD1 might be the D (6 bases). The CDR3 is made up of 18 amino acids. Germline CDR1 SEHNR, CDR2 FQNEAQ (reference sequence). V lost 4 bases and J 7 bases, leaving 25 bases between the germline ends. CDR3 region: CASSSLRDKVVRGEKLFF. Written as DNA, the CDR3 is TGTGCCAGCAGCTCGCTCCGGGACAAGGTAGTTCGCGGTGAAAAACTGTTTTTT.

The rearrangement joins TRBV18 to TRBJ1-6; no clear D. Trimming took 0 bases from V and 7 from J, leaving 10 bases between them. This CDR3 comprises 15 residues. Germline CDR1 and CDR2: KGHSH and LQKENI. The CDR3 nucleotides read TGTGCCAGCTCACCACCAACGGGTGGCAATTCACCCCTCCACTTT. Translating gives CASSPPTGGNSPLHF.

The chain is built from TRBV28 and TRBJ2-7, with TRBD1 matching 9 bases. Germline loops: CDR1 MDHEN, CDR2 SYDVKM. This CDR3 has 16 amino acids. J lost 1 base, V lost 5 bases, and 9 bases had no gene match. The CDR3 DNA reads TGTGCCAGCAGTCCACCCCGACAGGGGGTTTCCTACGAGCAGTACTTC. Encoded protein: CASSPPRQGVSYEQYF.

The chain employs TRBV19 and TRBJ1-2; no definite D call. Per the germline V gene, CDR1 is LNHDA and CDR2 is SQIVND (reference sequence). The length of the CDR3 is 14 residues. Trimming left V 5 bases short and J 2 bases short, with 12 bases between. This chain's CDR3 is CASSEARRNYGYTF. CDR3 nucleotide sequence: TGTGCCAGTAGTGAGGCCAGGAGGAACTATGGCTACACCTTC.

The chain combines TRBV18 with TRBJ2-1, with 8 nucleotides matching TRBD2. Germline CDR1 and CDR2: KGHSH and LQKENI. The CDR3 covers 14 residues. Trimming took 6 bases from V and 0 from J; bases not matched to a gene: 1. The DNA of the CDR3 is TGTGCCAGCTCGAGCGGGAGCTCCTACAATGAGCAGTTCTTC. Encoded protein: CASSSGSSYNEQFF.